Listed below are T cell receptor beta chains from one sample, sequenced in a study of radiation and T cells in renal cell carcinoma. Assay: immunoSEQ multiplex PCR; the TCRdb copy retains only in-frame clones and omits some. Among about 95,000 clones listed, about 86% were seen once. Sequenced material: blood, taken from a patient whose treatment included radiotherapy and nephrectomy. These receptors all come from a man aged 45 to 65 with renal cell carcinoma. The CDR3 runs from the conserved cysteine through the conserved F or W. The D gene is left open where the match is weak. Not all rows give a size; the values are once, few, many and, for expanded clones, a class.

cdr3_nt: TGTGCCTGGTCGGTTGGGGCTATCACCTCTGGAAACACCATATATTTT
cdr3_aa: CAWSVGAITSGNTIYF
j_call: TRBJ1-3
clone_size: few
d_call: .
v_call: TRBV30

cdr3_nt: TGCGCCAGCAGCCTAGGGACAGGGGAATTAATGAACACTGAAGCTTTCTTT
cdr3_aa: CASSLGTGELMNTEAFF
j_call: TRBJ1-1
clone_size: .
d_call: TRBD1
v_call: TRBV5-1

cdr3_nt: TGCGCCAGCAGCTCCTCGGGGGGGATCTATAATTCACCCCTCCACTTT
cdr3_aa: CASSSSGGIYNSPLHF
j_call: TRBJ1-6
clone_size: .
d_call: .
v_call: TRBV5-1

cdr3_nt: TGTGCCAGCAGCCGCCCTAGCGGGGCGGGGGAGCAGTACTTC
cdr3_aa: CASSRPSGAGEQYF
j_call: TRBJ2-7
clone_size: .
d_call: TRBD2
v_call: TRBV5-4

cdr3_nt: TGTGTCAGCAGTTCCCGGACCTTCACCAATGAGCAGTTCTTC
cdr3_aa: CVSSSRTFTNEQFF
j_call: TRBJ2-1
clone_size: .
d_call: .
v_call: TRBV6-1

cdr3_nt: TGCGCCAGCAGCCAAGCGTCAGTTTTTGGCGGGGAGCTGTTTTTT
cdr3_aa: CASSQASVFGGELFF
j_call: TRBJ2-2
clone_size: .
d_call: .
v_call: TRBV4-1

cdr3_nt: TGTGCCAGCAGTTACGGGACAGGGGCTAACGAAAACACCATATATTTT
cdr3_aa: CASSYGTGANENTIYF
j_call: TRBJ1-3
clone_size: .
d_call: TRBD1
v_call: TRBV6-5

cdr3_nt: TGTGCCAGCAGCTTCGGGACAGCTCCTAATTCACCCCTCCACTTT
cdr3_aa: CASSFGTAPNSPLHF
j_call: TRBJ1-6
clone_size: .
d_call: TRBD1
v_call: TRBV13

cdr3_nt: TGTGCCAGCAGCTTGGCAGCGGGAGGGCCGACAGATACGCAGTATTTT
cdr3_aa: CASSLAAGGPTDTQYF
j_call: TRBJ2-3
clone_size: once
d_call: TRBD2
v_call: TRBV5-6

cdr3_nt: TGTGCCAGCAGCTCACCGGGACCCCGGCGGCCGGGTGGGAGTGGGACCTACGAGCAGTACTTC
cdr3_aa: CASSSPGPRRPGGSGTYEQYF
j_call: TRBJ2-7
clone_size: .
d_call: .
v_call: TRBV12-1

cdr3_nt: TGCGCCAGCAGCTCGGGGGGGGCCTCCTACGAGCAGTACTTC
cdr3_aa: CASSSGGASYEQYF
j_call: TRBJ2-7
clone_size: .
d_call: TRBD2
v_call: TRBV5-1

cdr3_nt: TGTGCCAGCTCACCAAATGCTGGACAGGACACAGATACGCAGTATTTT
cdr3_aa: CASSPNAGQDTDTQYF
j_call: TRBJ2-3
clone_size: .
d_call: TRBD1
v_call: TRBV18

cdr3_nt: TGTGCCAGCAGACTGACAGGGAACTATGGCTACACCTTC
cdr3_aa: CASRLTGNYGYTF
j_call: TRBJ1-2
clone_size: .
d_call: TRBD1
v_call: TRBV6-5

cdr3_nt: TGTGCCATCAGCTCGGGGGAGGACGAGCAGTACTTC
cdr3_aa: CAISSGEDEQYF
j_call: TRBJ2-7
clone_size: few
d_call: .
v_call: TRBV10-3

cdr3_nt: TGTGCCTGGAGTCCCTCCGGGAGGGCCCATTCCGGGGAGCTGTTTTTT
cdr3_aa: CAWSPSGRAHSGELFF
j_call: TRBJ2-2
clone_size: .
d_call: TRBD2
v_call: TRBV30

cdr3_nt: TGTGCCAGCAGCCAAGAGTTGAGGGGGCGAAGCACCGGGGAGCTGTTTTTT
cdr3_aa: CASSQELRGRSTGELFF
j_call: TRBJ2-2
clone_size: few
d_call: TRBD1
v_call: TRBV4-2

cdr3_nt: TGCGCCAGCAGCTTGGAGACAGGGGCTGGCTACACCTTC
cdr3_aa: CASSLETGAGYTF
j_call: TRBJ1-2
clone_size: once
d_call: TRBD1
v_call: TRBV5-1

cdr3_nt: TGTGCCAGCTGGACAGTCCCCGCTTATGGCTACACCTTC
cdr3_aa: CASWTVPAYGYTF
j_call: TRBJ1-2
clone_size: .
d_call: .
v_call: TRBV28

cdr3_nt: TGCGCCAGCCAAGACACGAGGGGGTCTGGAAACACCATATATTTT
cdr3_aa: CASQDTRGSGNTIYF
j_call: TRBJ1-3
clone_size: .
d_call: .
v_call: TRBV5-1

cdr3_nt: TGCAGTGCTAGCGATGACAATGAGCAGTTCTTC
cdr3_aa: CSASDDNEQFF
j_call: TRBJ2-1
clone_size: .
d_call: .
v_call: TRBV20-1

cdr3_nt: TGTGCCAGCAGTTTACAGGGGGTCGGAGGAAACACCATATATTTT
cdr3_aa: CASSLQGVGGNTIYF
j_call: TRBJ1-3
clone_size: .
d_call: TRBD1
v_call: TRBV28

cdr3_nt: TGTGCCAGCAGCTTTGGTGGCAGGGAAGGAACTGAAGCTTTCTTT
cdr3_aa: CASSFGGREGTEAFF
j_call: TRBJ1-1
clone_size: .
d_call: .
v_call: TRBV12-1

cdr3_nt: TGTGCCAGCAGCAAAGGGGACCCGGGACACCCGTACCAAGAGACCCAGTACTTC
cdr3_aa: CASSKGDPGHPYQETQYF
j_call: TRBJ2-5
clone_size: .
d_call: .
v_call: TRBV21-1

cdr3_nt: TGTGCCAGCAGCCAATTGACAGGGGTGGCAGATACGCAGTATTTT
cdr3_aa: CASSQLTGVADTQYF
j_call: TRBJ2-3
clone_size: few
d_call: TRBD1
v_call: TRBV7-9

cdr3_nt: TGTGCCAGCAGTGGGCAGGGGGCCGGTGGCTACACCTTC
cdr3_aa: CASSGQGAGGYTF
j_call: TRBJ1-2
clone_size: once
d_call: TRBD1
v_call: TRBV2

cdr3_nt: TGCGCCAGCAGCCGCTGGACTAGCGGGAGCACAGATACGCAGTATTTT
cdr3_aa: CASSRWTSGSTDTQYF
j_call: TRBJ2-3
clone_size: once
d_call: TRBD2
v_call: TRBV4-1

cdr3_nt: TGTGCCAGCAGCTTAATTTCCTATGAAGCTTTCTTT
cdr3_aa: CASSLISYEAFF
j_call: TRBJ1-1
clone_size: .
d_call: .
v_call: TRBV13

cdr3_nt: TGTGCCTGGAGTTTTCTAGCAGGAGAGACCCAGTACTTC
cdr3_aa: CAWSFLAGETQYF
j_call: TRBJ2-5
clone_size: .
d_call: .
v_call: TRBV30

cdr3_nt: TGTGCAAGTACGTCTAGCGGGGGAGTTGGAGAGACCCAGTACTTC
cdr3_aa: CASTSSGGVGETQYF
j_call: TRBJ2-5
clone_size: .
d_call: TRBD2
v_call: TRBV19

cdr3_nt: TGTGCCAGCAGCCGCGGGACTAGCGGGGGGGCCAGTGAGACCCAGTACTTC
cdr3_aa: CASSRGTSGGASETQYF
j_call: TRBJ2-5
clone_size: .
d_call: TRBD2
v_call: TRBV7-2

cdr3_nt: TGTGCCTGGAGTGTGGACAGGGGCTATGGCTACACCTTC
cdr3_aa: CAWSVDRGYGYTF
j_call: TRBJ1-2
clone_size: .
d_call: TRBD1
v_call: TRBV30

cdr3_nt: TGTGCCAGCAGCCCTCTTAGCGCCGGGGAGCTGTTTTTT
cdr3_aa: CASSPLSAGELFF
j_call: TRBJ2-2
clone_size: .
d_call: .
v_call: TRBV11-2

cdr3_nt: TGTGCCAGTACCCTCCGGGTCCACTCTGGAAACACCATATATTTT
cdr3_aa: CASTLRVHSGNTIYF
j_call: TRBJ1-3
clone_size: .
d_call: .
v_call: TRBV19

cdr3_nt: TGTGCCAGCAGTTTATGGGGGACAGGGGGCGCGATCGACTATGGCTACACCTTC
cdr3_aa: CASSLWGTGGAIDYGYTF
j_call: TRBJ1-2
clone_size: .
d_call: TRBD1
v_call: TRBV27

cdr3_nt: TGTGCCAGCAGCCTACAAGCTAACTATGGCTACACCTTC
cdr3_aa: CASSLQANYGYTF
j_call: TRBJ1-2
clone_size: .
d_call: .
v_call: TRBV7-2

cdr3_nt: TGTGCCTGGAGTGGCACAGGGGGAAAACTGTTTTTT
cdr3_aa: CAWSGTGGKLFF
j_call: TRBJ1-4
clone_size: few
d_call: TRBD1
v_call: TRBV30

cdr3_nt: TGTGCCAGCAGCCCCCTTTTTGGGCGGAGTAACTCCTACAATGAGCAGTTCTTC
cdr3_aa: CASSPLFGRSNSYNEQFF
j_call: TRBJ2-1
clone_size: .
d_call: .
v_call: TRBV7-9

cdr3_nt: TGTGCCACCAGCAGATTGGGGCGTCTGGAGACCCAGTACTTC
cdr3_aa: CATSRLGRLETQYF
j_call: TRBJ2-5
clone_size: once
d_call: .
v_call: TRBV15

cdr3_nt: TGTGCCGTCGGGACAGGGGGTGACAATGAGCAGTTCTTC
cdr3_aa: CAVGTGGDNEQFF
j_call: TRBJ2-1
clone_size: .
d_call: TRBD1
v_call: TRBV19